Listed below are T cell receptor beta chains from one sample, sequenced in a study of control samples from healthy donors and cancer patients. Sequenced by immunoSEQ multiplex PCR; TCRdb stores in-frame clones only, minus some. The repertoire has 120,000 to 150,000 clones, 90% to 95% of them found once; the top ten carry approximately 14%. Material for sequencing was blood. Receptors were obtained from a man in his forties in good health. Both conserved end residues are part of each CDR3. The order of the fields is J gene, V gene, D gene, clone size, CDR3 DNA, CDR3 protein. A D gene is named only where the DNA matches it firmly. Part of the rows lack a size; the others show once, few, many or a class for expanded clones.

>TRBJ1-2|TRBV2|.|.
TGTGCCAGCAGTGACCCCGGGACATCTAACTATGGCTACACCTTC
CASSDPGTSNYGYTF
>TRBJ2-5|TRBV7-9|TRBD2|.
TGTGCCAGCAGCTTATTGGGGCGGGAGGAGACCCAGTACTTC
CASSLLGREETQYF
>TRBJ1-6|TRBV28|.|.
TGTGCCAGCAGGGTGGGGGGCGTGATTTCACCCCTCCACTTT
CASRVGGVISPLHF
>TRBJ1-2|TRBV27|.|once
TGTGCCAGCAGTTCCGGTTGGGGCAGGGGCTATGGCTACACCTTC
CASSSGWGRGYGYTF
>TRBJ1-5|TRBV2|TRBD1|once
TGTGCCAGCACCCGGGACAGGGATCAGCCCCAGCATTTT
CASTRDRDQPQHF
>TRBJ1-4|TRBV5-6|.|.
TGTGCCAGCAGCAACCGACAGCTAGCGGCTAATGAAAAACTGTTTTTT
CASSNRQLAANEKLFF
>TRBJ1-2|TRBV24-1|TRBD1|.
TGTGCCACCAGTGACAATGTAGGACAGGGGAATGGCTACACCTTC
CATSDNVGQGNGYTF
>TRBJ2-6|TRBV4-1|.|.
TGCGCCAGCAGCCAAGGATATAGGTCGGGGGCCAACGTCCTGACTTTC
CASSQGYRSGANVLTF
>TRBJ2-2|TRBV5-1|.|.
TGCGCCAGCAGCTTGGCCTCGGCAGGGGGGGCCGGGGAGCTGTTTTTT
CASSLASAGGAGELFF
>TRBJ2-3|TRBV30|.|.
TGTGCCTGGAGTGTTGAGGCAGCTACGCAGTATTTT
CAWSVEAATQYF
>TRBJ1-5|TRBV19|.|.
TGTGCCAGTAGTATTTCCGTAAATCAGCCCCAGCATTTT
CASSISVNQPQHF
>TRBJ2-6|TRBV5-1|TRBD1|.
TGCGCCAGCAGCGCGGGGACAGGGAGCTCTGGGGCCAACGTCCTGACTTTC
CASSAGTGSSGANVLTF
>TRBJ2-2|TRBV9|.|.
TGTGCCAGCAGCGCGGTCAGCACAGGTACCGGGGAGCTGTTTTTT
CASSAVSTGTGELFF